This T cell receptor beta chain derives from a study of T cell repertoires in cytomegalovirus infection. About the research overall: Both a matching HLA type and CMV infection were indicated by public TCR beta signatures.

J gave up 1 base and V 2 bases, and 4 bases lay outside the gene matches. The CDR3 extends over 17 amino acids. Looked up from germline, CDR1 is LNHDA and CDR2 is SQIVND (reference sequence). A single record per CDR3 protein comes from TCRdb applying MiXCR to the reads. The sample has 50,000 to 55,000 distinct CDR3 sequences; over 15% are singletons. Of note for this clonotype: The target antigen is unknown.

The sequence derives from a human donor in good health (CMV status not recorded). Some clones in this sample may be carry-over from other donors' samples. This chain uses TRBV19 with TRBJ2-3, with TRBD2 identical over 12 bases. The sequencing used CD8+ T cells from cultured PBMCs, collected from culture after CMV antigen stimulation. In DNA, the CDR3 is TGTGCCAGTAGTATACTGGCTAGCGGGAGGGGCACAGATACGCAGTATTTT. Amino acid sequence: CASSILASGRGTDTQYF.